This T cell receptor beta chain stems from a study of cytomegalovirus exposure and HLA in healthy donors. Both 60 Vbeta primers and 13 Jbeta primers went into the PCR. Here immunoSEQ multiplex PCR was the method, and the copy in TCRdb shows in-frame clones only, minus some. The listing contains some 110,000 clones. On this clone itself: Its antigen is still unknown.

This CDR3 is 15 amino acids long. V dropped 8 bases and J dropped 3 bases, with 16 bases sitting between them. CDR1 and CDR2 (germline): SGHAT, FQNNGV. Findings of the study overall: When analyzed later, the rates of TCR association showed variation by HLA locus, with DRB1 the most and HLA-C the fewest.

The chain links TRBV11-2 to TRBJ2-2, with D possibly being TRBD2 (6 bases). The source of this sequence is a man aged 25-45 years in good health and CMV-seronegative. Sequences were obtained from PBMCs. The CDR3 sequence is CASDLQGGYTGELFF. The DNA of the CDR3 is TGTGCCAGCGATCTGCAGGGAGGATACACCGGGGAGCTGTTTTTT.